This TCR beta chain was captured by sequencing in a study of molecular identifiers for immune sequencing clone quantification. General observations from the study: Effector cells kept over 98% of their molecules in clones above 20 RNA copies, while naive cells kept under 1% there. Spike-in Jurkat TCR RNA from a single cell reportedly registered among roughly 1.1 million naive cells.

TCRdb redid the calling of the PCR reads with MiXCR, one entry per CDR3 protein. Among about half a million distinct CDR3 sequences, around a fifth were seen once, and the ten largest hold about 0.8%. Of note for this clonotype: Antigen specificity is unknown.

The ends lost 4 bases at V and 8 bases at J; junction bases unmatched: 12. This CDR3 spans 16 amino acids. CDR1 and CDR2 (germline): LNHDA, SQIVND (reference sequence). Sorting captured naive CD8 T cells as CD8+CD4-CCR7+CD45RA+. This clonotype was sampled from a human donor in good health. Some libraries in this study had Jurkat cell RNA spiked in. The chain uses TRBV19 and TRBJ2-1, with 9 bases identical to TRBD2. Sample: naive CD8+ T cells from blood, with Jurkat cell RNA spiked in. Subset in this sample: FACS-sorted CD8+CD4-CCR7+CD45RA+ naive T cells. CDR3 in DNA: TGTGCCAGTAGTACCCTAGCGGGACAATCACTGGATGAGCAGTTCTTC. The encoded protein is CASSTLAGQSLDEQFF.